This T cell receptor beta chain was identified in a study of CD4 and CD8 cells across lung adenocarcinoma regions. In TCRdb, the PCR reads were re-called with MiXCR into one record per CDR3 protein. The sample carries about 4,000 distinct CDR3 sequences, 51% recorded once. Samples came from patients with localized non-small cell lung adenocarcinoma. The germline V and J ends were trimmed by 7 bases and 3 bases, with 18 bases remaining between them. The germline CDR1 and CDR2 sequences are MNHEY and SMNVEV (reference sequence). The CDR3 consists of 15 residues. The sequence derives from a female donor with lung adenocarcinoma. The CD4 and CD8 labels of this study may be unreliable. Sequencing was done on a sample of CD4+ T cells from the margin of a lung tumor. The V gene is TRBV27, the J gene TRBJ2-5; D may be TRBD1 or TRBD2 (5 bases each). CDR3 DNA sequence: TGTGCCAGCACCAACCTCGGCCGGGACGAAGAGACCCAGTACTTC. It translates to CASTNLGRDEETQYF.